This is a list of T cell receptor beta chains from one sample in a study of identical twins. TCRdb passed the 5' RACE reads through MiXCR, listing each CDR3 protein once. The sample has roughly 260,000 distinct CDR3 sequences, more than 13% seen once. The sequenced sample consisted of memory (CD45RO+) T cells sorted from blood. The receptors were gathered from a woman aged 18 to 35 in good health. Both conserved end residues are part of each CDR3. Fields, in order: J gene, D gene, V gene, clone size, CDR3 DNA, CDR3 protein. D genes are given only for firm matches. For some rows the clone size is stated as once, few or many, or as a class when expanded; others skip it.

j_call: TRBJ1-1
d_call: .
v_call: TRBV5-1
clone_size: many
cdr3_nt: TGCGCCAGCAGCTTAACAGGGATGAACACTGAAGCTTTCTTT
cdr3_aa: CASSLTGMNTEAFF

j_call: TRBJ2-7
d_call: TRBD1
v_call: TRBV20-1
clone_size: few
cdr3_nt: TGCAGTGCTAAGGACAGGGTGGGGTACGAGCAGTACTTC
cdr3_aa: CSAKDRVGYEQYF

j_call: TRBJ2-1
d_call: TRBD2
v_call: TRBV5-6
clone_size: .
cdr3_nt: TGTGCCAGCAGCTTAAGCGGGGGGGGCTGGAATGAGCAGTTCTTC
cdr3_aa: CASSLSGGGWNEQFF

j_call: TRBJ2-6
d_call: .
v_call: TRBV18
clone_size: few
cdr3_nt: TGTGCCAGCTCACTAAGCCCCGGGGCCAACGTCCTGACTTTC
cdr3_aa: CASSLSPGANVLTF

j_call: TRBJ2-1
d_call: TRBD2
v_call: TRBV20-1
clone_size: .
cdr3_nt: TGCAGTGCCAGCGGACTAGCGGGGACCTACAATGAGCAGTTCTTC
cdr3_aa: CSASGLAGTYNEQFF

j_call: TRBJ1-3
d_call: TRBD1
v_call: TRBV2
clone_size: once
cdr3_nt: TGTGCCAGCAAGACAGGGCCTGGAAACACCATATATTTT
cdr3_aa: CASKTGPGNTIYF

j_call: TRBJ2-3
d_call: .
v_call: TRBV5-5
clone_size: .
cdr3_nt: TGTGCCAGCAGCTTGCATTTGGTTTCGGGGCGGCTCACAGATACGCAGTATTTT
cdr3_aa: CASSLHLVSGRLTDTQYF

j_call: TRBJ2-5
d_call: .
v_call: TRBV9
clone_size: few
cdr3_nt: TGTGCCAGCAGCCCTTCTGGGAGTAAAGGTTCCGAGACCCAGTACTTC
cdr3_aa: CASSPSGSKGSETQYF

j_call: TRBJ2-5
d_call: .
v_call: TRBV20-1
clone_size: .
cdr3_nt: TGCAGTGCTAGAGCGTCGGGGGCCCAGTACTTC
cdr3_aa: CSARASGAQYF

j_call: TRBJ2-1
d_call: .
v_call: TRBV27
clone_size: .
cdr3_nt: TGTGCCAGCAGTTACTTCCCACCGACGGGGTACAATGAGCAGTTCTTC
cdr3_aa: CASSYFPPTGYNEQFF

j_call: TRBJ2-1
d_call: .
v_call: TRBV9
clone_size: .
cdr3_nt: TGTGCCAGCAGCGTAGGCGAGCGGAGGATCTACAATGAGCAGTTCTTC
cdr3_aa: CASSVGERRIYNEQFF

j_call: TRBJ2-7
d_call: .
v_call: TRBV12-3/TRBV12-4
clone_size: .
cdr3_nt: TGTGCCAGCAGCAGGACGGGGGAAACAACCTACGAGCAGTACTTC
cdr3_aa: CASSRTGETTYEQYF